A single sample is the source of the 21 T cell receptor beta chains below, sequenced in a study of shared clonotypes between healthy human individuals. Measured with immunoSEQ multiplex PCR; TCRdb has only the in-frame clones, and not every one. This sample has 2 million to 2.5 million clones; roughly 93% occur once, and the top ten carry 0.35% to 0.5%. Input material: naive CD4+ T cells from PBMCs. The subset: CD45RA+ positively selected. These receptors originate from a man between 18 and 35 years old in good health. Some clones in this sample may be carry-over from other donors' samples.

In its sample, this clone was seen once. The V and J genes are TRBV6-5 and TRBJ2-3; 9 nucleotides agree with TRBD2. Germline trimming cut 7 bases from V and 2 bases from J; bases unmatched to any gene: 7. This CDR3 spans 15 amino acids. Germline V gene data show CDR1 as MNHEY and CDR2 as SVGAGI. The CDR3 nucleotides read TGTGCCAGCATGGCCCTAGCGGGGTTCACAGATACGCAGTATTTT. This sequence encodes CASMALAGFTDTQYF.

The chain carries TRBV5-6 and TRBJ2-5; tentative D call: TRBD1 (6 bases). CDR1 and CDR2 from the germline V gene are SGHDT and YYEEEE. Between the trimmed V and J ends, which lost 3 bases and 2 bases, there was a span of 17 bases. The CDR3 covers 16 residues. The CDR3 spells CASSYGSGTRQETQYF. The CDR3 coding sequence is TGTGCCAGCAGCTACGGGTCCGGGACACGACAAGAGACCCAGTACTTC.

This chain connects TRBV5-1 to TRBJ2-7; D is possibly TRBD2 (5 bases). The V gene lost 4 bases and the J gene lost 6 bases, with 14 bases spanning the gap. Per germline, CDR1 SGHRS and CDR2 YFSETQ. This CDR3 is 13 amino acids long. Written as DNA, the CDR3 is TGCGCCAGCAGCGACGGGCGGGCCAGCGAGCAGTACTTC. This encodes CASSDGRASEQYF.

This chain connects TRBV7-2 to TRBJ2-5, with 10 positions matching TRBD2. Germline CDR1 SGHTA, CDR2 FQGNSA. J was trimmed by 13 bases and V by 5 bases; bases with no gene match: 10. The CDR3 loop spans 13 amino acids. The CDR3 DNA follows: TGTGCCAGCAGCGAGCTAGCGGGAGCGGAGGGGTACTTC. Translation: CASSELAGAEGYF.

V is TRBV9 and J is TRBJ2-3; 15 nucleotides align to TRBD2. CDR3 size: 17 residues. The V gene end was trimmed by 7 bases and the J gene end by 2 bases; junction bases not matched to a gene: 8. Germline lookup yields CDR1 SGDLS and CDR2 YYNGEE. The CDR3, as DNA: TGTGCCAGCTCCCCAAGGACTAGCGGGAGGGACACAGATACGCAGTATTTT. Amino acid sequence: CASSPRTSGRDTDTQYF. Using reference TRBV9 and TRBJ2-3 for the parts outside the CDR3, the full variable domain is DSGVTQTPKHLITATGQRVTLRCSPRSGDLSVYWYQQSLDQGLQFLIQYYNGEERAKGNILERFSAQQFPDLHSELNLSSLELGDSALYFCASSPRTSGRDTDTQYFGPGTRLTVL.

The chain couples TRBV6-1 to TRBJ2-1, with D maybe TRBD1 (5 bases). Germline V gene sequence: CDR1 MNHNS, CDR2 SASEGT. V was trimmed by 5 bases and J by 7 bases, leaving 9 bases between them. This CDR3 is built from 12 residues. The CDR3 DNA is TGTGCCAGCAGTCCCCAGGGAAATGAGCAGTTCTTC. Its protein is CASSPQGNEQFF.

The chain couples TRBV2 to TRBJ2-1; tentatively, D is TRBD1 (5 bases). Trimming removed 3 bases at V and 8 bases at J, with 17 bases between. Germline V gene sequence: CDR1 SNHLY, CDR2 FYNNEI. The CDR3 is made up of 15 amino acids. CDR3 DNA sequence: TGTGCCAGCAGTGATGTGGGGCTGGGATCGTATGAGCAGTTCTTC. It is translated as CASSDVGLGSYEQFF.

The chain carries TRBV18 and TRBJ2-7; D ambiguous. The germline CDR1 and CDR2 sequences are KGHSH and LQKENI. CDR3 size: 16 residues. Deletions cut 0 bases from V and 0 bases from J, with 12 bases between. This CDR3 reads CASSPPGRASSYEQYF. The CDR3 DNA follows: TGTGCCAGCTCACCACCGGGCCGAGCCAGCTCCTACGAGCAGTACTTC.

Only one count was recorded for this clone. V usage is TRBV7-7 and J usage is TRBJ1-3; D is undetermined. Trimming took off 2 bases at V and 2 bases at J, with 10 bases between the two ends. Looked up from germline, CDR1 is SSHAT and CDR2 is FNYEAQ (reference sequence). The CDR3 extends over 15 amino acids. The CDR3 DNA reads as TGTGCCAGCAGCTTATCAGGTCCTCCTGGAAACACCATATATTTT. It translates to CASSLSGPPGNTIYF.

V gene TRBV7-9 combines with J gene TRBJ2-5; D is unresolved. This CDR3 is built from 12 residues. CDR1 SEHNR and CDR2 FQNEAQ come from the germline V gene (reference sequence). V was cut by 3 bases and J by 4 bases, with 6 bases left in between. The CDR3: CASSFLTETQYF. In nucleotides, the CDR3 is TGTGCCAGCAGCTTCCTGACAGAGACCCAGTACTTC. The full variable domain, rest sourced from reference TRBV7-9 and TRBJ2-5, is DTGVSQNPRHKITKRGQNVTFRCDPISEHNRLYWYRQTLGQGPEFLTYFQNEAQLEKSRLLSDRFSAERPKGSFSTLEIQRTEQGDSAMYLCASSFLTETQYFGPGTRLLVL.

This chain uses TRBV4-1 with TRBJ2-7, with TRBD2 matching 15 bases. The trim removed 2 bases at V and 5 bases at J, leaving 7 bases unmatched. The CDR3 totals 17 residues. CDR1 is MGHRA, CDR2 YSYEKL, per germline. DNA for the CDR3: TGCGCCAGCAGCCAAAAGGGACTAGCGGGAGGAGTCGACGAGCAGTACTTC. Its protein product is CASSQKGLAGGVDEQYF.

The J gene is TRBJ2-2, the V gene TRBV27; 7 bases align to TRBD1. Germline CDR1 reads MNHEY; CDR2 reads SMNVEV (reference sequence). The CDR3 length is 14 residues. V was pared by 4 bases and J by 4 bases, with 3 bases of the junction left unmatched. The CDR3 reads CASSSGQATGELFF. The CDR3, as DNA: TGTGCCAGCAGTTCAGGACAGGCCACCGGGGAGCTGTTTTTT.

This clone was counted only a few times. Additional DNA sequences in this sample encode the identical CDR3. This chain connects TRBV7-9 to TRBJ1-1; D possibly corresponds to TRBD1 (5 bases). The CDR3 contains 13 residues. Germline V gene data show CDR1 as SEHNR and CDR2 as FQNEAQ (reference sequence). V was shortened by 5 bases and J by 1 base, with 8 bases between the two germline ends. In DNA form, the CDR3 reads TGTGCCAGCAGCCGTGGACAGAACACTGAAGCTTTCTTT. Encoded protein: CASSRGQNTEAFF.

The CDR3 loop is CASSLNSDGTSGYEQYF. CDR3 nucleotide sequence: TGCGCCAGCAGCCTGAACTCGGATGGGACTAGCGGCTACGAGCAGTACTTC. The chain joins TRBV5-1 to TRBJ2-7, with TRBD2 matching 11 bases. Per germline, CDR1 SGHRS and CDR2 YFSETQ. V lost 4 bases, J lost 3 bases, and 12 bases stayed unmatched. The CDR3 contains 17 residues.

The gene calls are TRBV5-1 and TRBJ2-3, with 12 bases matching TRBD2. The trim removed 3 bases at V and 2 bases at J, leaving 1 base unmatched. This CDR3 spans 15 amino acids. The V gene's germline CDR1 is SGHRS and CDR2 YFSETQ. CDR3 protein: CASSWTSGNTDTQYF. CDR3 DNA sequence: TGCGCCAGCAGCTGGACTAGCGGGAACACAGATACGCAGTATTTT.

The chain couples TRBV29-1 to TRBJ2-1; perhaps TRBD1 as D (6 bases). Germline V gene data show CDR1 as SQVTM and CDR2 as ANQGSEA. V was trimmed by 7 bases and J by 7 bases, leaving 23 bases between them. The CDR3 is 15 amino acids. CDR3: CSGKTGLSWRNEQFF. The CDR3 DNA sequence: TGCAGCGGAAAGACAGGTCTTTCCTGGAGGAATGAGCAGTTCTTC.

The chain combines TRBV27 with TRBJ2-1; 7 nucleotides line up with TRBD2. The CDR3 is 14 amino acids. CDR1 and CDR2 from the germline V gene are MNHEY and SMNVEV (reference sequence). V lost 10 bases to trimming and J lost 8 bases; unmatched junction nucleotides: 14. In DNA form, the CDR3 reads TGTGCCACGGCGAGGTGGGAGGGCCTCTATGAGCAGTTCTTC. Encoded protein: CATARWEGLYEQFF.

The CDR3 DNA follows: TGCGCCAGCAGGAGGGGACGCACAGATACGCAGTATTTT. It codes for CASRRGRTDTQYF. This chain links TRBV10-2 with TRBJ2-3, with D perhaps assigned TRBD1 or TRBD2 (5 bases each). Looked up from germline, CDR1 is WSHSY and CDR2 is SAAADI. Trimming pared 6 bases from V and 1 base from J, leaving 8 bases between. CDR3 length: 13 residues.

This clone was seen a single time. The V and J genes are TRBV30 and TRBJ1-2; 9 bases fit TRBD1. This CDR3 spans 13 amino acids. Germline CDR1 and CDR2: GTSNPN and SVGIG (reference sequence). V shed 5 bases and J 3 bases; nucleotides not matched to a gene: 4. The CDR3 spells CAWETGGDYGYTF. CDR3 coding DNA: TGTGCCTGGGAGACAGGGGGGGACTATGGCTACACCTTC.

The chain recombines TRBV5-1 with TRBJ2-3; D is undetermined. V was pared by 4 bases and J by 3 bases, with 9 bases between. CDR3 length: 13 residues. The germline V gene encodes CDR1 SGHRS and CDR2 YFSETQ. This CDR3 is CASSSRKTDTQYF. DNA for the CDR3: TGCGCCAGCAGCAGCAGGAAGACAGATACGCAGTATTTT. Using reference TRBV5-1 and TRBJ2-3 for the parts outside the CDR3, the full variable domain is KAGVTQTPRYLIKTRGQQVTLSCSPISGHRSVSWYQQTPGQGLQFLFEYFSETQRNKGNFPGRFSGRQFSNSRSEMNVSTLELGDSALYLCASSSRKTDTQYFGPGTRLTVL.

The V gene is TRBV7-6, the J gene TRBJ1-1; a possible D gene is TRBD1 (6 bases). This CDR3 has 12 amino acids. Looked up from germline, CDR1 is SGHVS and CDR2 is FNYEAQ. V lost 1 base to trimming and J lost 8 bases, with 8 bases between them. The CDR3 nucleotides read TGTGCCAGCAGCTTAGTTACAGGGGAAGCTTTCTTT. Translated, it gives CASSLVTGEAFF.